This T cell receptor (beta chain) was retrieved from a study of OX40 agonist ivuxolimab in advanced cancers. On the study more broadly: Three patients, one with hepatocellular carcinoma and two with cutaneous melanoma, achieved partial responses. Whole-study results and caveats: More expanded clones were found, on average, in CD8+ than in CD4+ T cells.

Autoimmune disease history or systemic immunosuppression meant exclusion. CDR3 length: 13 residues. Deletions cut 1 base from V and 3 bases from J, with 7 bases between. The germline gives CDR1 SGHVS, CDR2 FQNEAQ. Notes on this clone: The antigen is not known.

Here immunoSEQ multiplex PCR was the method, and the copy in TCRdb shows in-frame clones only, minus some. The sample consists of 50,000 to 65,000 clones, approximately 89% of them appearing once. Specimen: CD4+ or CD8+ T cells sorted from blood, collected in a trial of the OX40 agonist ivuxolimab. The chain links TRBV7-8 to TRBJ2-7; no clear D gene. This sequence was found in an adult with an advanced solid tumor such as melanoma, head and neck, liver or kidney cancer. The CDR3 reads CASSLGSDYEQYF. As DNA, the CDR3 is TGTGCCAGCAGCTTAGGGTCCGACTACGAGCAGTACTTC.